This T cell receptor (beta chain) was sequenced during a study of CD8+ T cells in alopecia areata. Study-wide background: The SALT score measured affected scalp surface percentage in treated patients. Study-level points and caveats: Numerous expanded lesional clones remained in scalp and blood during tofacitinib.

Trimming cost V 3 bases and J 5 bases; bases outside gene matches: 7. Germline-derived CDR1 and CDR2 are MDHEN and SYDVKM. CDR3 length: 15 amino acids. On this clone itself: Its cognate antigen is unknown.

Treatment denoted: oral pan-JAK inhibitor, 5-10 mg twice daily. It was cDNA, reverse transcribed from extracted RNA, that served as the sequencing template. Measured with immunoSEQ multiplex PCR; TCRdb has only the in-frame clones, and not every one. The sample lists approximately 280,000 clones; 58% were seen once. The genes are TRBV28 and TRBJ1-1; TRBD1 agrees at 9 bases. The TCR sequence derives from a human donor with alopecia areata. The sequenced sample was CD4+ T cells sorted from blood, obtained at week 24, from a patient treated with tofacitinib. The CDR3 protein is CASSFVGQGKTEAFF. CDR3 in DNA: TGTGCCAGCAGTTTCGTGGGACAGGGAAAAACTGAAGCTTTCTTT.